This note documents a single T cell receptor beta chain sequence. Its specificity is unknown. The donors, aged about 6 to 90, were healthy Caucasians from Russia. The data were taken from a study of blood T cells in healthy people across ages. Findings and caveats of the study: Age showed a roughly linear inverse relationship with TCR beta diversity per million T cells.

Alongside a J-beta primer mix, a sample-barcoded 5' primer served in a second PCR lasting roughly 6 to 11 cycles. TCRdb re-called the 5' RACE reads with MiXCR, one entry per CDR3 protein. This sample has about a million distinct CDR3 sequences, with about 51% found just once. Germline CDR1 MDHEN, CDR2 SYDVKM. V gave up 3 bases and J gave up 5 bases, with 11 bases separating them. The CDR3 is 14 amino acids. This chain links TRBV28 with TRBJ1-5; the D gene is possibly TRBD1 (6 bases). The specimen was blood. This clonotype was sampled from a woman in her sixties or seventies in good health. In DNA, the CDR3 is TGTGCCAGCAGTTTGGCGGGGGCTTATCAGCCCCAGCATTTT. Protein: CASSLAGAYQPQHF. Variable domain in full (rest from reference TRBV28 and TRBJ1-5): DVKVTQSSRYLVKRTGEKVFLECVQDMDHENMFWYRQDPGLGLRLIYFSYDVKMKEKGDIPEGYSVSREKKERFSLILESASTNQTSMYLCASSLAGAYQPQHFGDGTRLSIL.